This TCR beta chain was identified during a study of blood T cell repertoires in COVID-19 (TCRdb year 2020). A note on the overall study: The collaborator samples originated in the United States, Italy and Spain and spanned the acute and convalescent phases of COVID-19. Samples came from the ongoing ImmuneRACE study (first 160 participants) plus 1,254 subjects from 6 global collaborators. Nearly every sample came with metadata listing a de-identified subject ID, COVID-19 status, age in years and sex. A freely available public database, intended as a resource for researchers studying the immune response to SARS-CoV-2, is where the repertoires were released. The prospective study material was composed of cDNA or gDNA derived from T cells, B-cell-depleted T cells, or PBMCs. Deeply sampled blood TCRbeta repertoires from subjects exposed to, actively infected with, or recovered from COVID-19 were included in the dataset. HLA class I and class II types, where available, came from metadata supplied by the sample provider rather than from assay-based typing.

The immunoSEQ Assay, a bias-controlled multiplex PCR, was used to amplify TCRbeta CDR3 regions from genomic DNA. Per the source publication's procedure: The number of nucleated cells in each sample was estimated from the amplification of reference gene primers within the assay. Sequence reads were collapsed and filtered to measure the absolute abundance of every unique TCRbeta CDR3 rearrangement. For each sample, productive Simpson clonality was calculated as the square root of Simpson's diversity index over productive rearrangements. TCRdb limited this immuneACCESS table to in-frame rearrangements with V and J called. A share of clones is missing; checked studies link under half to unresolved V genes, and the rest is unexplained. V and J calls and clone size come straight from that table; D and trimming were deduced from the DNA. Present in this sample are some 170,000 clones, about 85% of which were seen just once. Together, the top ten hold 0.8% to 1.2% of the sample.

Germline trimming: 4 bases from V, 0 bases from J; junction bases outside gene matches: 4. For CDR1 and CDR2, the germline V gene lists ENHRY and SYGVKD. Including cysteine and phenylalanine, the CDR3 has 17 amino acids. Kept here is only the CDR3 DNA, which spans 51 bases and is read in frame from base 1. On this clone: The antigen it recognizes is unknown. Base qualities are not recorded, but no much larger clone differs from it by a single base.

Here is what the overall study found, with its caveats: How much clinical and demographic metadata was included differed by source and by participant, and the metadata was provided uncurated.

Each collaborating institution followed its own protocols to collect whole blood in K2EDTA tubes. For TCRbeta analysis, collaborators shipped samples as frozen whole blood, isolated PBMCs, or DNA extracted from either of those sample types. The source of this sequence is a man in his forties with acute or convalescent COVID-19. The sample consisted of peripheral blood. The chain is assembled from TRBV10-3 and TRBJ2-2; TRBD2 agrees with 11 junctional bases. Here is the DNA: TGTGCCATCAGTGTCGTTAGCGGGGGGGCGAACACCGGGGAGCTGTTTTTT. This yields the protein CAISVVSGGANTGELFF.